A single T cell receptor (beta chain) is shown here with its context. Other DNA variants within this sample encode the same CDR3. The PCR was carried out with 60 Vbeta primers and 13 Jbeta primers. Generated by immunoSEQ multiplex PCR, the TCRdb table keeps only in-frame clones and is missing some. Among around 140,000 clones listed, about 80% were seen once. This entry belongs to a study of cytomegalovirus exposure and HLA in healthy donors. V lost 3 bases and J lost 2; bases outside the gene matches: 2. The CDR3 is 14 amino acids. Germline CDR1 reads KGHSH; CDR2 reads LQKENI. The origin of this receptor is a woman in her thirties or forties in good health and CMV-seronegative. The sequenced material came from PBMCs. The chain has TRBV18 and TRBJ2-7, with TRBD1 identical over 9 bases. CDR3 DNA: TGTGCCAGCTCACCGGGGACAGGGACCTACGAGCAGTACTTC. It is translated as CASSPGTGTYEQYF.